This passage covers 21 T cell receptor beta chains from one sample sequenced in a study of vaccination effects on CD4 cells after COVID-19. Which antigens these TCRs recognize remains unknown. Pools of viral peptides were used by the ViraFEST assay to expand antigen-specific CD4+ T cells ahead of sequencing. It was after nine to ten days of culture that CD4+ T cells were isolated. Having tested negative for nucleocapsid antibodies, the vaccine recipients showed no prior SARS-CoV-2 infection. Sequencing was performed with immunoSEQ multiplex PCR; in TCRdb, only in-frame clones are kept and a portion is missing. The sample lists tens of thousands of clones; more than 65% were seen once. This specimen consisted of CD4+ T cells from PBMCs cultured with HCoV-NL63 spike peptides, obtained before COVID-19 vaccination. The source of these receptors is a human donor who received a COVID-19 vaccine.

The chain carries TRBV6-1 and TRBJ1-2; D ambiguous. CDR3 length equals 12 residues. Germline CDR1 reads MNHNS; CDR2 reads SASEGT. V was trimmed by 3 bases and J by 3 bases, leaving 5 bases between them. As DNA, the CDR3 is TGTGCCAGCAGTGAGCGGGACTATGGCTACACCTTC. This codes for CASSERDYGYTF.

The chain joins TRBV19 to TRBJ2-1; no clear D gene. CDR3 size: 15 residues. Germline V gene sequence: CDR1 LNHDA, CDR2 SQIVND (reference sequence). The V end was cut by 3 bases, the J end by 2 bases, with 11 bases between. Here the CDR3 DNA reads TGTGCCAGTAGTATGTGGCAGGTCACCTACAATGAGCAGTTCTTC. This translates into CASSMWQVTYNEQFF.

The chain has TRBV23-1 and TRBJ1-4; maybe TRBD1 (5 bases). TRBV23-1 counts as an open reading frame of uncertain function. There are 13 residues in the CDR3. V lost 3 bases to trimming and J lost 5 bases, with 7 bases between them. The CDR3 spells CASSQGPNEKLFF. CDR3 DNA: TGCGCCAGCAGTCAGGGGCCGAATGAAAAACTGTTTTTT.

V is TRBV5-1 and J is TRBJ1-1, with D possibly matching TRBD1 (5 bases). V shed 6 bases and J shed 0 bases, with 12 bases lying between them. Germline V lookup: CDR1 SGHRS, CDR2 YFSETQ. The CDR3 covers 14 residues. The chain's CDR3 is CASTPGGMNTEAFF. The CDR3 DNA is TGCGCCAGCACCCCGGGGGGGATGAACACTGAAGCTTTCTTT.

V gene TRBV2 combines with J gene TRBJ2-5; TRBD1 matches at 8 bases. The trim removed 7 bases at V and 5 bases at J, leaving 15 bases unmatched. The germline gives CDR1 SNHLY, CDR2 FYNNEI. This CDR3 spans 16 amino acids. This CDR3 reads CASIPYDRGLGETQYF. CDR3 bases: TGTGCCAGCATTCCGTACGACAGGGGCCTTGGTGAGACCCAGTACTTC.

CDR3 coding DNA: TGTGCCAGCAGTGATTCGTACTCTGGAAACACCATATATTTT. It codes for CASSDSYSGNTIYF. The V call is TRBV25-1, the J call TRBJ1-3, with no clear D. The CDR3 covers 14 residues. Germline CDR1 MGHDK, CDR2 SYGVNS. V was trimmed by 3 bases and J by 0 bases, leaving 6 bases between them.

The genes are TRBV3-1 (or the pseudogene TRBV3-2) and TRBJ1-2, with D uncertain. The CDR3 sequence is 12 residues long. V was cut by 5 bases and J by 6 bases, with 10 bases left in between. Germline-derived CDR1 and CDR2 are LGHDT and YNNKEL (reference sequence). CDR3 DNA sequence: TGTGCCAGCAGCTCCTTTTTGGATGGCTACACCTTC. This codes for CASSSFLDGYTF.

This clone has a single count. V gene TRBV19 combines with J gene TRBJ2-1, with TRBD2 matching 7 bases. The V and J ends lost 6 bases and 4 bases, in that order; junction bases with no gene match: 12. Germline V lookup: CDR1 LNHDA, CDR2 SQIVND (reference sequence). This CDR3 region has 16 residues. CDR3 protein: CASSTINSGLYNEQFF. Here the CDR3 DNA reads TGTGCCAGTAGCACTATAAATAGCGGGCTGTACAATGAGCAGTTCTTC.

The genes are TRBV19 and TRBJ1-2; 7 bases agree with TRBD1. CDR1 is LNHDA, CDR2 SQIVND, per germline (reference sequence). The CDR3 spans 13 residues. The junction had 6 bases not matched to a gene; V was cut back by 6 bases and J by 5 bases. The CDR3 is CASSADRVYGYTF. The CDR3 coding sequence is TGTGCCAGTAGCGCCGACAGGGTTTATGGCTACACCTTC.

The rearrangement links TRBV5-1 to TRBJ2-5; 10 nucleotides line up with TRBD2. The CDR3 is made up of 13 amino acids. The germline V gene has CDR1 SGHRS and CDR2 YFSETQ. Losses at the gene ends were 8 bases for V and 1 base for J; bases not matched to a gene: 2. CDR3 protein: CASQRGGQETQYF. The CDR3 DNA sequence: TGCGCCAGTCAGCGGGGGGGCCAAGAGACCCAGTACTTC.

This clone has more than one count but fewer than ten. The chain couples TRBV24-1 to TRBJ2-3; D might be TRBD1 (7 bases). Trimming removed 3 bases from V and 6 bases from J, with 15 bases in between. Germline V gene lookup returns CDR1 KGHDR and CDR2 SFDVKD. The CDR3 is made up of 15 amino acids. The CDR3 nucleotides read TGTGCCACCAGTGATGGGCAGGGGGGCGCCGATACGCAGTATTTT. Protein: CATSDGQGGADTQYF.

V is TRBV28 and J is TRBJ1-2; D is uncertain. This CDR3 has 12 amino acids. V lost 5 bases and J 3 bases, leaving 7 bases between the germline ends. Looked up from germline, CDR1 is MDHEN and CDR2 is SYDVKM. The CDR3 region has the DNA TGTGCCAGCAGTGATGCCCACTATGGCTACACCTTC. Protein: CASSDAHYGYTF.

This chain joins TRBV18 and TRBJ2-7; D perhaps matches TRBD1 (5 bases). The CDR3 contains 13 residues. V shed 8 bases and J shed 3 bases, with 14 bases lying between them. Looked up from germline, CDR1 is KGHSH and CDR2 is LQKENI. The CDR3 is CASAEQGNYEQYV. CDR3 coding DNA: TGTGCCAGCGCGGAGCAGGGCAACTACGAGCAGTACGTC.

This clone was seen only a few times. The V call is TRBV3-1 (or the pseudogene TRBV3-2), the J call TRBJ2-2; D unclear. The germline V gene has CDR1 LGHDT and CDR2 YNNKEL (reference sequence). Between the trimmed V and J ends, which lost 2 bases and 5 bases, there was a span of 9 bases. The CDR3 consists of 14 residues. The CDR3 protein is CASSQKSGTGELFF. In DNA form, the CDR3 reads TGTGCCAGCAGCCAAAAGTCAGGAACCGGGGAGCTGTTTTTT.

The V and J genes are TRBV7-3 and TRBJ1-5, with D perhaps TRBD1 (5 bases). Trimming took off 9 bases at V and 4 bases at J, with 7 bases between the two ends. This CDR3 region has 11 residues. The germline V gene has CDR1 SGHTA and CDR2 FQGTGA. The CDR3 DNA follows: TGTGCCAGTGGGGGAAATCAGCCCCAGCATTTT. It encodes CASGGNQPQHF.

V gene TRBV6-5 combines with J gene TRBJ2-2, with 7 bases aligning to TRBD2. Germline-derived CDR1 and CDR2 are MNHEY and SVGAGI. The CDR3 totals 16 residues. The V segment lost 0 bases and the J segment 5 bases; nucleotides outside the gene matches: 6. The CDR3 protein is CASSYSRWRGTGELFF. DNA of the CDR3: TGTGCCAGCAGTTACTCCCGTTGGCGGGGGACCGGGGAGCTGTTTTTT.

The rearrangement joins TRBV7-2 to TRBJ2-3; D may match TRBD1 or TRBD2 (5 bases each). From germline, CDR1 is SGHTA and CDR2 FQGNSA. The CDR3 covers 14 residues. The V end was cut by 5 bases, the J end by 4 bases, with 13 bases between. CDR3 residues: CASSAGGGADTQYF. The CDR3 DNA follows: TGTGCCAGCAGCGCCGGTGGGGGAGCAGATACGCAGTATTTT.

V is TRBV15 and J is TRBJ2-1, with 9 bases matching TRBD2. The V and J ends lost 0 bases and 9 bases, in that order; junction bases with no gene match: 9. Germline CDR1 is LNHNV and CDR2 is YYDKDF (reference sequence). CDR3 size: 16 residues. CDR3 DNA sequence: TGTGCCACCAGCAGAGACACAGCGGGGGGCGGAGGTGAGCAGTTCTTC. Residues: CATSRDTAGGGGEQFF.

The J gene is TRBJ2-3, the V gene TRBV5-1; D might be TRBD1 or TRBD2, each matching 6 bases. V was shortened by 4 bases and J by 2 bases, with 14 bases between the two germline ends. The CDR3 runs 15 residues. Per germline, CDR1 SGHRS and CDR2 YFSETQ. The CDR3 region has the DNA TGCGCCAGCAGCCTCCAGGGGACTTACACAGATACGCAGTATTTT. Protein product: CASSLQGTYTDTQYF.

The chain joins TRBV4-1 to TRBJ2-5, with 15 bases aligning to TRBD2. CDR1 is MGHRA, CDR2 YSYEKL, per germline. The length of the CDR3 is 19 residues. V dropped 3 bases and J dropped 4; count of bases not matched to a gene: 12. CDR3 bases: TGCGCCAGCAGCCACCCCGGACTAGCGGGGGGGCCAGGGCGAGAGACCCAGTACTTC. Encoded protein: CASSHPGLAGGPGRETQYF.

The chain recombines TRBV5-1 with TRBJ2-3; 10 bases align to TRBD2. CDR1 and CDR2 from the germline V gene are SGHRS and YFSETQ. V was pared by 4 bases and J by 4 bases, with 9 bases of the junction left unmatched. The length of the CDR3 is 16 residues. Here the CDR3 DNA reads TGCGCCAGCAGCGTACAAGAGCGGGGGGGCTCAGATACGCAGTATTTT. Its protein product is CASSVQERGGSDTQYF.